These T cell receptor beta chains were read from a single sample in a study of OX40 agonist ivuxolimab in advanced cancers. TCRdb keeps only in-frame clones here, not all; method: immunoSEQ multiplex PCR. The sample yields roughly 51,000 clones, roughly 84% seen once. Sequences were derived from CD4+ or CD8+ T cells sorted from blood, sampled in a trial of the OX40 agonist ivuxolimab. The receptors originated from an adult with an advanced solid tumor such as melanoma, head and neck, liver or kidney cancer. Each CDR3 is given with its conserved first and last residue. D genes are given only for firm matches. Expanded clones get a size class; other rows say once, few or many, or leave the size out.

size	D	V	J	DNA	CDR3
NA	NA	TRBV4-2	TRBJ2-3	TGTGCCAGCAGCCAGGAGACCAGACAAACCCCGCAGTATTTT	CASSQETRQTPQYF
NA	TRBD1	TRBV10-1	TRBJ1-1	TGCGCCAGCAGTCGGACAGGGAGCACTGAAGCTTTCTTT	CASSRTGSTEAFF
NA	NA	TRBV11-3	TRBJ2-1	TGTGCCAGCAGCGAGAAGGCGGGGGCCCTTTACAATGAGCAGTTCTTC	CASSEKAGALYNEQFF
NA	NA	TRBV5-1	TRBJ2-6	TGCGCCAGCAGCTTGACAGTCTCTGGGGCCAACGTCCTGACTTTC	CASSLTVSGANVLTF
NA	NA	TRBV27	TRBJ1-1	TGTGCCAGCAGTTTAAGGTTAGGTCGGTCGGGCCTGAACACTGAAGCTTTCTTT	CASSLRLGRSGLNTEAFF
NA	NA	TRBV29-1	TRBJ2-6	TGCAGCGTTGAGATAAGGGCCAACGTCCTGACTTTC	CSVEIRANVLTF
NA	NA	TRBV7-9	TRBJ1-1	TGTGCCAGCAGCTTCGAGAACACTGAAGCTTTCTTT	CASSFENTEAFF
NA	NA	TRBV6-1	TRBJ1-2	TGTGCCAGCAGTGGTGTCCGTCGATTAGCTAACTATGGCTACACCTTC	CASSGVRRLANYGYTF
NA	NA	TRBV5-1	TRBJ1-1	TGCGCCAGCAGCTTGGGAGGAATTGAAGCTTTCTTT	CASSLGGIEAFF
NA	TRBD2	TRBV15	TRBJ2-2	TGTGCCACCAGCAGAGGCGGCGGGAGAAGCACCGGGGAGCTGTTTTTT	CATSRGGGRSTGELFF
NA	NA	TRBV5-4	TRBJ2-4	TGTGCCAGCAGCTTGGGAGGCTTTGGCAAAAACATTCAGTACTTC	CASSLGGFGKNIQYF
NA	NA	TRBV13	TRBJ2-7	TGTGCCAGCAGCTTAGGCCCCGGACAGAATCAAGGGGCTTTC	CASSLGPGQNQGAF
NA	NA	TRBV7-9	TRBJ2-1	TGTGCCAGCAGCCCCCTTTATGAGCAGTTCTTC	CASSPLYEQFF
few	NA	TRBV6-5	TRBJ2-3	TGTGCCAGCAGTTACTCGAGGGCCCTCCCAGATACGCAGTATTTT	CASSYSRALPDTQYF
NA	NA	TRBV5-1	TRBJ1-1	TGCGCCAGCAGCTTAACAGGTACTTCTGAAGCTTTCTTT	CASSLTGTSEAFF
NA	NA	TRBV5-1	TRBJ2-1	TGCGCCAGCAGCTTAGTCGCGCGTGGGGAGCAGTTCTTC	CASSLVARGEQFF
NA	TRBD2	TRBV5-1	TRBJ2-7	TGCGCCAGCAGCCCCGGACTAGCGGGAGGGCCGTTGGAGCAGTACTTC	CASSPGLAGGPLEQYF
NA	TRBD2	TRBV29-1	TRBJ2-2	TGCAGCGTTGAGCGGGAGGCCTACACCGGGGAGCTGTTTTTT	CSVEREAYTGELFF
NA	NA	TRBV27	TRBJ2-2	TGTGCCAGCAGTTTAGAACACCGGACCGGGGAGCTGTTTTTT	CASSLEHRTGELFF
NA	NA	TRBV10-3	TRBJ1-1	TGTGCCATCAGGACAGTTAAGGAGACTGAAGCTTTCTTT	CAIRTVKETEAFF
NA	NA	TRBV2	TRBJ1-2	TGTGCCAGCAGTGACCCCGGGGCTGGCTATGGCTACACCTTC	CASSDPGAGYGYTF
NA	NA	TRBV5-1	TRBJ2-3	TGCGCCAGCAGCGGCCCGGACACAGGGGATACGCAGTATTTT	CASSGPDTGDTQYF
NA	TRBD1	TRBV25-1	TRBJ2-7	TGTGCCAGCAGCCCAACCGGGACAGCTTACGAGCAGTACTTC	CASSPTGTAYEQYF
NA	TRBD2	TRBV11-3	TRBJ2-5	TGTGCCAGCAGCTCCGGGACTAGCGGGACCATGTACCAAGAGACCCAGTACTTC	CASSSGTSGTMYQETQYF
NA	TRBD2	TRBV19	TRBJ2-7	TGTGCCAGCCTACTCAGCGGGACTAGTCCTTTAGACGAGCAGTACTTC	CASLLSGTSPLDEQYF
NA	NA	TRBV7-9	TRBJ2-7	TGTGCCAGCAGCTTAGAGGGGCTAACTGAGCAGTACTTC	CASSLEGLTEQYF
NA	TRBD2	TRBV18	TRBJ2-5	TGTGCCAGCTCACCAGGGCAAGCGGGAAGTCGGGGGACCCAGTACTTC	CASSPGQAGSRGTQYF
NA	TRBD1	TRBV28	TRBJ2-2	TGTGCCAGCAGAAACAGGGGCGTAAGCACCGGGGAGCTGTTTTTT	CASRNRGVSTGELFF
NA	TRBD1	TRBV14	TRBJ2-7	TGTGCCAGCAGCCAAGTTGATCGGGACAGTTTTTACGAGCAGTACTTC	CASSQVDRDSFYEQYF
once	TRBD2	TRBV6-6	TRBJ2-3	TGTGCCACCAGACTAGCGGGAGGAGATACGCAGTATTTT	CATRLAGGDTQYF
once	TRBD2	TRBV11-2	TRBJ2-7	TGTGCCAGCAGCTTGCTAGCGGGAGGGCCGTACGAGCAGTACTTC	CASSLLAGGPYEQYF
NA	NA	TRBV7-8	TRBJ2-7	TGTGCCACCCTATATACAGGGTCCTACGAGCAGTACTTC	CATLYTGSYEQYF
NA	NA	TRBV18	TRBJ2-5	TGTGCCAGCTCACCATCGGCCGCCCAAGAGACCCAGTACTTC	CASSPSAAQETQYF
NA	NA	TRBV18	TRBJ1-2	TGTGCCAGCTCACGGACCGGCACACTGGATGGCTACACCTTC	CASSRTGTLDGYTF
few	NA	TRBV7-3	TRBJ1-1	TGTGCCAGCAGCTTAAGCTGGGGCACTGAAGCTTTCTTT	CASSLSWGTEAFF
NA	TRBD2	TRBV5-6	TRBJ2-3	TGTGCCAGCAACGCTCTAGCGGGACTCACAGATACGCAGTATTTT	CASNALAGLTDTQYF
NA	TRBD2	TRBV29-1	TRBJ2-1	TGCAGCGTTGGACTAGCCACACCAAATGAGCAGTTCTTC	CSVGLATPNEQFF
NA	NA	TRBV9	TRBJ2-7	TGTGCCAGCAGCGTAGGAGGCGGCGCCTACGAGCAGTACTTC	CASSVGGGAYEQYF
NA	TRBD2	TRBV7-3	TRBJ2-7	TGTGCCAGCAGCTTAGTGGCGGGGGGCACCTACGAGCAGTACTTC	CASSLVAGGTYEQYF
once	NA	TRBV7-2	TRBJ1-1	TGTGCCAGCAGCTCACAGGGGAACACTGAAGCTTTCTTT	CASSSQGNTEAFF
NA	NA	TRBV30	TRBJ2-7	TGTGCCTGGAGTGGGTGGATCATCGGCGAGCAGTACTTC	CAWSGWIIGEQYF
NA	TRBD2	TRBV11-1	TRBJ2-7	TGTGCCAGCGGGGATCGGCTAGCGGGAGCTAGTGCCTACGAGCAGTACTTC	CASGDRLAGASAYEQYF
NA	NA	TRBV6-1	TRBJ2-7	TGTGCCACAACCCCGACAGGTTTGTCTTACGAGCAGTACTTC	CATTPTGLSYEQYF
NA	NA	TRBV7-2	TRBJ2-2	TGTGCCAGCAGCCTCCCAGAGACCGGGGAGCTGTTTTTT	CASSLPETGELFF
NA	NA	TRBV30	TRBJ1-1	TGTGCCTGGCGAATGAACACTGAAGCTTTCTTT	CAWRMNTEAFF
NA	NA	TRBV13	TRBJ2-7	TGTGCCAGCAGCTTGGCAGGTTATGGTGAGCAGTACTTC	CASSLAGYGEQYF
NA	NA	TRBV2	TRBJ2-2	TGTGCCAGCAGGAAGGAGTTCGCCGGGGAGCTGTTTTTT	CASRKEFAGELFF
NA	TRBD1	TRBV9	TRBJ2-7	TGTGCCAGCAGCCCTGGGACAGGGGGCGAGCAGTACTTC	CASSPGTGGEQYF
NA	NA	TRBV2	TRBJ2-7	TGTGCCAGCAGTGTGGTGGGTTACGAGCAGTACTTC	CASSVVGYEQYF
NA	NA	TRBV5-1	TRBJ2-5	TGCGCCAGCAGCTTGGAGCCGTCAGTCCAAGAGACCCAGTACTTC	CASSLEPSVQETQYF
NA	NA	TRBV7-2	TRBJ1-1	TGTGCCAGCAGCCCAAGGGGGGGGGTGAACACTGAAGCTTTCTTT	CASSPRGGVNTEAFF
NA	NA	TRBV5-1	TRBJ2-2	TGCGCCAGCAGCTTCAACAGGGCGAACACCGGGGAGCTGTTTTTT	CASSFNRANTGELFF
NA	TRBD1	TRBV7-8	TRBJ1-5	TGTGCCAGCAGCTTAGGGGCAGGGGGCTATCAGCCCCAGCATTTT	CASSLGAGGYQPQHF
NA	NA	TRBV5-1	TRBJ1-1	TGCGCCAGCTACAGTTCCATGAACACTGAAGCTTTCTTT	CASYSSMNTEAFF
NA	NA	TRBV28	TRBJ2-7	TGTGCCAGCAGGGGGGTGGGCGGACTGAGCTCCTACGAGCAGTACTTC	CASRGVGGLSSYEQYF
once	NA	TRBV2	TRBJ1-4	TGTGCCAGCAGTGAAGCTCCGCCAACAACTAATGAAAAACTGTTTTTT	CASSEAPPTTNEKLFF
NA	TRBD2	TRBV7-9	TRBJ2-1	TGTGCCAGCAGCCCCGGGACTAGCGGCTACAATGAGCAGTTCTTC	CASSPGTSGYNEQFF
NA	NA	TRBV19	TRBJ1-1	TGTGCCAGTAGCCCTCGACAGAGTCAAAACACTGAAGCTTTCTTT	CASSPRQSQNTEAFF
NA	TRBD2	TRBV11-2	TRBJ2-1	TGTGCCAGCAGCTTGGGACTAGCGAACTACAATGAGCAGTTCTTC	CASSLGLANYNEQFF